The 24 T cell receptor beta chains below all came from one sample that was sequenced in a study of vaccination effects on CD4 cells after COVID-19 (dated by TCRdb to 2022 to 2024). Their specific antigens are unknown. The library was produced with the immunoSEQ multiplex PCR assay. As stored in TCRdb, this immuneACCESS dataset retains in-frame rearrangements with V and J assigned. A fraction of the clones does not appear; measured against another copy, unresolved V genes explain less than half of the discrepancy, and the remainder lacks a known reason. Counted in this sample were fewer than 75,000 clones; roughly 80% of them appeared once. The top ten clonotypes cover about 2% of the sample. After less than eleven days of culture, CD4+ T cells were isolated with the EasySep CD4+ T cell isolation kit. Here the sequenced sample was CD4+ T cells from PBMCs cultured without peptide, taken before COVID-19 vaccination. These receptors were obtained from a human donor who received a COVID-19 vaccine.

This clone was observed once. This sequence joins TRBV5-1 and TRBJ1-2; possible D gene TRBD1, 5 bases. Germline V gene sequence: CDR1 SGHRS, CDR2 YFSETQ. The CDR3 is 16 residues long. The germline V and J ends were trimmed by 3 bases and 0 bases, with 15 bases remaining between them. In DNA, the CDR3 is TGCGCCAGCAGCTCGGTAGGTGGGGCGTCTAACTATGGCTACACCTTC. Its translation: CASSSVGGASNYGYTF.

The J gene is TRBJ2-7, the V gene TRBV11-2, with D possibly matching TRBD2 (5 bases). The CDR3 totals 14 residues. V was cut by 5 bases and J by 4 bases, with 15 bases left in between. Germline CDR1 and CDR2: SGHAT and FQNNGV. The CDR3 coding sequence is TGTGCCAGCAGCGAGGGAGACGGCGAGTACGAGCAGTACGTC. Protein sequence: CASSEGDGEYEQYV.

The CDR3 nucleotides are TGTGCCAGCAGCTTAGGACAGGGGGCAACCGGGGAGCTGTTTTTT. It is translated as CASSLGQGATGELFF. The chain is built from TRBV7-3 and TRBJ2-2, with 11 positions matching TRBD1. Trimming cost V 2 bases and J 5 bases; bases outside gene matches: 1. Germline V gene lookup returns CDR1 SGHTA and CDR2 FQGTGA. The CDR3 extends over 15 amino acids.

This sequence joins TRBV18 and TRBJ2-3, with TRBD2 as a possible D gene (6 bases). V lost 5 bases to trimming and J lost 0 bases, with 12 bases between them. The CDR3 is 15 residues long. Germline V gene lookup returns CDR1 KGHSH and CDR2 LQKENI. The CDR3 spells CASSWDFSSTDTQYF. DNA for the CDR3: TGTGCCAGCTCATGGGACTTCTCTAGCACAGATACGCAGTATTTT.

V usage is TRBV27 and J usage is TRBJ2-5; D could derive from TRBD1 or TRBD2 (5 bases each). V lost 5 bases and J 5 bases, leaving 21 bases between the germline ends. Looked up from germline, CDR1 is MNHEY and CDR2 is SMNVEV (reference sequence). The CDR3 has 16 residues. The CDR3 here is CASSPWGRELRETQYF. The CDR3 nucleotides read TGTGCCAGCAGTCCATGGGGCAGGGAGTTGAGGGAGACCCAGTACTTC.

The rearrangement uses TRBV2 and TRBJ1-5, with 11 positions matching TRBD1. V gave up 6 bases and J gave up 1 base; unmatched junction bases: 2. This CDR3 contains 15 residues. The V gene's germline CDR1 is SNHLY and CDR2 FYNNEI. The CDR3 spells CASRWTGGSNQPQHF. Here the CDR3 DNA reads TGTGCCAGCAGATGGACAGGGGGCAGCAATCAGCCCCAGCATTTT.

The CDR3 DNA is TGTGCCAGCAGCTTCCTTACTTTTCCCGGGCGGGACACCGGGGAGCTGTTTTTT. Its protein product is CASSFLTFPGRDTGELFF. This chain joins TRBV7-3 and TRBJ2-2, with D possibly matching TRBD2 (5 bases). This CDR3 comprises 18 residues. From germline, CDR1 is SGHTA and CDR2 FQGTGA. The ends were cut back, 3 bases at V and 3 bases at J, with 20 bases in the middle.

This chain connects TRBV5-6 to TRBJ2-3; TRBD2 matches 12 bases. Germline V gene data show CDR1 as SGHDT and CDR2 as YYEEEE. Losses at the gene ends were 4 bases for V and 3 bases for J; bases not matched to a gene: 9. This CDR3 is built from 17 residues. The CDR3 region has the DNA TGTGCCAGCAGCGGAGGGGGACTAGCGGGCTCAACAGATACGCAGTATTTT. The encoded protein is CASSGGGLAGSTDTQYF. Looking up the rest from reference TRBV5-6 and TRBJ2-3 gives the full variable domain: DAGVTQSPTHLIKTRGQQVTLRCSPKSGHDTVSWYQQALGQGPQFIFQYYEEEERQRGNFPDRFSGHQFPNYSSELNVNALLLGDSALYLCASSGGGLAGSTDTQYFGPGTRLTVL.

The chain has TRBV5-1 and TRBJ2-2; perhaps TRBD2 as D (6 bases). The CDR3 has 16 residues. CDR1 SGHRS and CDR2 YFSETQ come from the germline V gene. V lost 4 bases and J lost 2, with 15 bases in between. The DNA for the CDR3 is TGCGCCAGCAGCCCAGGCGGGGACGTTAACACCGGGGAGCTGTTTTTT. Protein product: CASSPGGDVNTGELFF.

The rearrangement uses TRBV6-5 and TRBJ1-5; possible D gene TRBD1, 6 bases. The V end was cut by 4 bases, the J end by 3 bases, with 13 bases between. This CDR3 spans 15 amino acids. Germline CDR1 reads MNHEY; CDR2 reads SVGAGI. The CDR3 nucleotides are TGTGCCAGCAGTTCAAAAACAGGGCTCAATCAGCCCCAGCATTTT. Amino acid sequence: CASSSKTGLNQPQHF.

This chain's CDR3 is CASSSGTGPLEQYV. DNA of the CDR3: TGTGCCAGCAGTTCCGGGACAGGGCCGTTGGAGCAGTACGTC. The rearrangement uses TRBV27 and TRBJ2-7; 9 bases align to TRBD1. The CDR3 contains 14 residues. From germline, CDR1 is MNHEY and CDR2 SMNVEV (reference sequence). J gave up 7 bases and V 4 bases, and 8 bases lay outside the gene matches.

V usage is TRBV5-1 and J usage is TRBJ2-5, with D maybe TRBD1 (6 bases). CDR1 is SGHRS and CDR2 is YFSETQ in the germline V gene. The CDR3 covers 13 residues. V was clipped by 5 bases and J by 5 bases, with 13 bases between them. The CDR3 DNA reads as TGCGCCAGCAGACCCACAGGGTCGGAGACCCAGTACTTC. Translation: CASRPTGSETQYF.

This rearrangement joins TRBV5-8 to TRBJ2-3; the D gene is possibly TRBD2 (6 bases). Germline loops: CDR1 SGHTS, CDR2 YDEGEE. Trimming took off 7 bases at V and 0 bases at J, with 15 bases between the two ends. CDR3 size: 15 residues. The chain's CDR3 is CASPSLGLSTDTQYF. The CDR3 DNA is TGTGCCAGCCCGAGTTTGGGACTTAGCACAGATACGCAGTATTTT.

This chain uses TRBV18 with TRBJ1-1, with unresolved D. Germline values: CDR1 KGHSH, CDR2 LQKENI. This CDR3 has 13 amino acids. V dropped 2 bases and J dropped 3 bases, with 7 bases sitting between them. CDR3 amino acids: CASSPWQDTEAFF. As DNA, the CDR3 is TGTGCCAGCTCACCATGGCAGGACACTGAAGCTTTCTTT.

The V and J genes are TRBV7-2 and TRBJ2-5; D is uncertain. Germline loops: CDR1 SGHTA, CDR2 FQGNSA. This CDR3 region has 13 residues. Trimming took off 3 bases at V and 1 base at J, with 6 bases between the two ends. Here the CDR3 reads CASSFLIQETQYF. CDR3 coding DNA: TGTGCCAGCAGCTTCCTAATCCAAGAGACCCAGTACTTC.

This clone was seen a handful of times. The chain uses TRBV5-1 and TRBJ1-3, with 10 bases aligning to TRBD1. Trimming at V came to 1 base and at J to 0 bases, leaving 1 base not matched to a gene. CDR1 is SGHRS, CDR2 YFSETQ, per germline. This CDR3 has 16 residues. The CDR3 DNA reads as TGCGCCAGCAGCTTGAGGACAGGGGGCTCTGGAAACACCATATATTTT. Protein sequence: CASSLRTGGSGNTIYF.

The chain employs TRBV10-2 and TRBJ2-7, with a tentative D call TRBD1 (5 bases). Germline lookup yields CDR1 WSHSY and CDR2 SAAADI. V gave up 6 bases and J gave up 7 bases, with 10 bases separating them. CDR3 length equals 11 residues. The CDR3 region has the DNA TGCGCCAGCAGCAGGGCTGGAGAGCAGTACGTC. It codes for CASSRAGEQYV.

The chain uses TRBV28 and TRBJ1-4, with a possible D match to TRBD1 (5 bases). The CDR3 length is 14 residues. CDR1 is MDHEN and CDR2 is SYDVKM in the germline V gene. Trimming shortened V by 5 bases and J by 3 bases, and 10 bases separated the two germline ends. In nucleotides, the CDR3 is TGTGCCAGCAGTCTCCGACAGCCTAATGAAAAACTGTTTTTT. This gives the protein CASSLRQPNEKLFF.

This sequence joins TRBV6-5 and TRBJ1-2; TRBD1 aligns across 9 bases. Trimming removed 5 bases from V and 5 bases from J; junction bases left unmatched: 6. CDR3 length: 14 residues. The germline V gene has CDR1 MNHEY and CDR2 SVGAGI. CDR3 DNA: TGTGCCAGCAGTCCGGGACAGGGTAGATATGGCTACACCTTC. Protein product: CASSPGQGRYGYTF.

This sequence joins TRBV5-1 and TRBJ2-5, with a tentative D call TRBD1 (5 bases). Germline assignment: CDR1 SGHRS and CDR2 YFSETQ. V lost 2 bases and J 0 bases, leaving 8 bases between the germline ends. The CDR3 length is 14 residues. The CDR3 sequence is CASSFLDNQETQYF. The CDR3 region has the DNA TGCGCCAGCAGCTTCCTGGACAACCAAGAGACCCAGTACTTC.

The chain links TRBV7-2 to TRBJ2-5; TRBD2 agrees at 7 bases. Germline CDR1 reads SGHTA; CDR2 reads FQGNSA. The J segment lost 4 bases and the V segment lost 0 bases, leaving 5 bases of the junction unmatched. This CDR3 is 15 amino acids long. CDR3: CASSLAGLSRETQYF. The CDR3 DNA is TGTGCCAGCAGCTTAGCGGGACTAAGCCGAGAGACCCAGTACTTC. Combining the CDR3 with reference TRBV7-2 and TRBJ2-5 gives the whole variable domain GAGVSQSPSNKVTEKGKDVELRCDPISGHTALYWYRQSLGQGLEFLIYFQGNSAPDKSGLPSDRFSAERTGGSVSTLTIQRTQQEDSAVYLCASSLAGLSRETQYFGPGTRLLVL.

The V and J genes are TRBV18 and TRBJ1-4; D gene unclear. CDR3 length equals 14 residues. With 0 bases removed from V and 7 bases from J, the gap between germline ends came to 9 bases. Germline CDR1 is KGHSH and CDR2 is LQKENI. CDR3 sequence: CASSPPGSGEKLFF. The CDR3 nucleotides read TGTGCCAGCTCACCACCAGGGTCGGGTGAAAAACTGTTTTTT.

The CDR3: CASGQADTQYF. DNA for the CDR3: TGTGCCAGCGGCCAGGCAGATACGCAGTATTTT. This sequence joins TRBV12-3 or TRBV12-4 and TRBJ2-3; no clear D gene. Trimming took off 8 bases at V and 4 bases at J, with 7 bases between the two ends. The CDR3 totals 11 residues.

This clone has just one count. This rearrangement joins TRBV7-2 to TRBJ2-5, with 14 positions matching TRBD2. V was clipped by 2 bases and J by 2 bases; unmatched bases: 10. The germline gives CDR1 SGHTA, CDR2 FQGNSA. The length of the CDR3 is 19 residues. CDR3 DNA sequence: TGTGCCAGCAGCTTAATAAGACTAGCGGGGGGGGCCCAACAAGAGACCCAGTACTTC. This encodes CASSLIRLAGGAQQETQYF.